The 24 T cell receptor beta chains listed next were all sequenced from one sample in a study of blood T cell repertoires in COVID-19. TCRdb's table, derived via immunoSEQ multiplex PCR, lists solely in-frame clones and lacks some. The table includes 150,000 to 170,000 clones, 75% to 95% detected once. The specimen was peripheral blood. All receptors come from a man in his forties or fifties with acute or convalescent COVID-19.

In regard to this clone: At one boundary the junction diverges from the germline segment, which might be a read error. J is TRBJ1-5 and V is TRBV3-1 (or the pseudogene TRBV3-2); 9 positions agree with TRBD1. Germline V gene data show CDR1 as LGHDT and CDR2 as YNNKEL (reference sequence). This CDR3 has 13 amino acids. Here the CDR3 DNA reads TGTGCCAGCAGCCGAGAGGGACAGGGCATTTTATGGTTT. It translates to CASSREGQGILWF.

The chain combines TRBV5-1 with TRBJ1-1; possible D gene TRBD1, 6 bases. The CDR3 has 13 amino acids. Germline V CDR1 and CDR2: SGHRS, YFSETQ. The V gene lost 2 bases and the J gene lost 5 bases, with 10 bases spanning the gap. CDR3 amino acids: CASSFEGTTEAFF. Here the CDR3 DNA reads TGCGCCAGCAGCTTCGAGGGGACAACTGAAGCTTTCTTT. The full variable domain, its missing parts supplied by reference TRBV5-1 and TRBJ1-1, is KAGVTQTPRYLIKTRGQQVTLSCSPISGHRSVSWYQQTPGQGLQFLFEYFSETQRNKGNFPGRFSGRQFSNSRSEMNVSTLELGDSALYLCASSFEGTTEAFFGQGTRLTVV.

The table lists this clone with a few counts. This rearrangement joins TRBV7-9 to TRBJ2-7; weak D call: TRBD2 (6 bases). The CDR3 is 13 residues long. Looked up from germline, CDR1 is SEHNR and CDR2 is FQNEAQ (reference sequence). Trimming pared 1 base from V and 4 bases from J, leaving 8 bases between. DNA for the CDR3: TGTGCCAGCAGCTTAGGGACTAAGTACGAGCAGTACGTC. It encodes CASSLGTKYEQYV.

The gene calls are TRBV15 and TRBJ2-5; 12 positions match TRBD2. The V gene end was trimmed by 3 bases and the J gene end by 4 bases; junction bases not matched to a gene: 12. Germline values: CDR1 LNHNV, CDR2 YYDKDF (reference sequence). The CDR3 is made up of 18 amino acids. The CDR3 sequence is CATSSTPASGRARETQYF. As DNA, the CDR3 is TGTGCCACCAGCAGCACACCTGCTAGCGGGAGGGCGAGAGAGACCCAGTACTTC. The entire variable domain, with the rest obtained from reference TRBV15 and TRBJ2-5, is as follows: DAMVIQNPRYQVTQFGKPVTLSCSQTLNHNVMYWYQQKSSQAPKLLFHYYDKDFNNEADTPDNFQSRRPNTSFCFLDIRSPGLGDTAMYLCATSSTPASGRARETQYFGPGTRLLVL.

The chain recombines TRBV27 with TRBJ1-1; maybe TRBD1 (5 bases). V shed 3 bases and J shed 5 bases, with 10 bases lying between them. Germline V lookup: CDR1 MNHEY, CDR2 SMNVEV (reference sequence). The CDR3 is made up of 13 amino acids. CDR3 in amino acids: CASSFQGKTEAFF. The CDR3, as DNA: TGTGCCAGCAGTTTCCAGGGTAAGACTGAAGCTTTCTTT.

A note on this clone: Other nucleotide sequences from this sample produce the same CDR3. The V and J genes are TRBV28 and TRBJ2-7; D is possibly TRBD2 (6 bases). CDR1 is MDHEN and CDR2 is SYDVKM in the germline V gene. Trimming cost V 0 bases and J 0 bases, with 9 bases left between them. The CDR3 is made up of 15 amino acids. CDR3: CASSLWGRSSYEQYF. CDR3 nucleotides: TGTGCCAGCAGTTTATGGGGGAGGTCCTCCTACGAGCAGTACTTC.

The rearrangement uses TRBV2 and TRBJ1-5, with no clear D. CDR1 and CDR2 from the germline V gene are SNHLY and FYNNEI. The CDR3 is made up of 14 amino acids. With 1 base removed from V and 2 bases from J, the gap between germline ends came to 6 bases. CDR3: CASSEGGRNQPQHF. CDR3 DNA: TGTGCCAGCAGTGAAGGAGGGCGCAATCAGCCCCAGCATTTT.

This clone was counted once. This rearrangement joins TRBV7-8 to TRBJ2-2; a weak D match, TRBD2 (6 bases). This CDR3 has 16 residues. Germline V gene data show CDR1 as SGHVS and CDR2 as FQNEAQ. The ends were cut back, 0 bases at V and 1 base at J, with 9 bases in the middle. CDR3 DNA: TGTGCCAGCAGCTTAGCGCGCGGGGAGAACACCGGGGAGCTGTTTTTT. Translated, it gives CASSLARGENTGELFF.

The rearrangement uses TRBV30 and TRBJ2-7, with 14 bases aligning to TRBD2. This CDR3 is built from 16 residues. Unmatched junction bases numbered 8, after V lost 2 bases and J lost 5 bases. CDR1 GTSNPN and CDR2 SVGIG come from the germline V gene (reference sequence). The CDR3 spells CAWSRAGLAGVNEQYF. The CDR3 DNA reads as TGTGCCTGGAGTAGGGCGGGACTAGCGGGAGTCAACGAGCAGTACTTC.

The chain combines TRBV10-2 with TRBJ2-5; 9 bases are shared with TRBD2. Per the germline V gene, CDR1 is WSHSY and CDR2 is SAAADI. The CDR3 is made up of 13 amino acids. V dropped 5 bases and J dropped 4; count of bases not matched to a gene: 2. The chain's CDR3 is CASSPLAGETQYF. CDR3 in DNA: TGCGCCAGCAGTCCACTAGCGGGAGAGACCCAGTACTTC.

The chain carries TRBV5-6 and TRBJ2-2; 15 bases align to TRBD2. This CDR3 is 18 amino acids long. Germline CDR1 SGHDT, CDR2 YYEEEE. Trimming removed 3 bases from V and 1 base from J; junction bases left unmatched: 4. The CDR3 is CASSSGLAGGLNTGELFF. CDR3 in DNA: TGTGCCAGCAGCTCGGGACTAGCGGGGGGCCTGAACACCGGGGAGCTGTTTTTT.

The chain combines TRBV27 with TRBJ1-6; 7 bases are shared with TRBD1. Germline CDR1 is MNHEY and CDR2 is SMNVEV (reference sequence). CDR3 size: 15 residues. V trimming: 5 bases; J trimming: 5 bases; junction bases outside the gene matches: 6. The CDR3 protein is CASSPLGTDNSPLHF. The CDR3 DNA is TGTGCCAGCAGTCCGTTAGGGACAGATAATTCACCCCTCCACTTT.

This clone showed up just once. The chain combines TRBV2 with TRBJ1-6; 7 nucleotides line up with TRBD1. Germline trimming cut 5 bases from V and 6 bases from J; bases unmatched to any gene: 1. The germline V gene has CDR1 SNHLY and CDR2 FYNNEI. The CDR3 has 13 residues. The CDR3 nucleotides are TGTGCCAGCAGTAGGGACAGTAATTCACCCCTCCACTTT. This encodes CASSRDSNSPLHF.

Worth noting for this clone: The sample carries other DNA sequences with the same CDR3. The chain couples TRBV27 to TRBJ2-7, with 11 bases that match TRBD1. This CDR3 is built from 15 residues. CDR1 and CDR2 from the germline V gene are MNHEY and SMNVEV (reference sequence). V gave up 5 bases and J gave up 1 base; unmatched junction bases: 4. This CDR3 reads CASSPGTGGSYEQYF. The CDR3 bases are TGTGCCAGCAGTCCGGGGACAGGGGGTTCCTACGAGCAGTACTTC.

The chain links TRBV6-6 to TRBJ1-2; possible D gene TRBD1, 5 bases. The length of the CDR3 is 14 residues. Germline V lookup: CDR1 MNHNY, CDR2 SVGAGI (reference sequence). V lost 2 bases to trimming and J lost 2 bases, with 9 bases between them. CDR3 loop: CASSYQGQNYGYTF. The CDR3 bases are TGTGCCAGCAGTTACCAGGGCCAGAACTATGGCTACACCTTC.

V is TRBV4-1 and J is TRBJ2-5; 8 positions agree with TRBD2. Germline values: CDR1 MGHRA, CDR2 YSYEKL. The CDR3 is made up of 14 amino acids. J was trimmed by 7 bases and V by 6 bases; bases with no gene match: 10. Here the CDR3 reads CASSPAGGEATQYF. CDR3 coding DNA: TGCGCCAGCAGTCCGGCGGGAGGAGAGGCGACCCAGTACTTC.

The chain recombines TRBV28 with TRBJ2-3; no reliable D call. The CDR3 totals 13 residues. Trimming stripped 8 bases from V and 2 bases from J, with 11 bases between. CDR1 MDHEN and CDR2 SYDVKM come from the germline V gene. The CDR3 spells CASGTSLTDTQYF. The CDR3 nucleotides read TGTGCCAGCGGCACCAGTCTCACAGATACGCAGTATTTT.

The chain employs TRBV7-2 and TRBJ1-1, with D possibly being TRBD1 (6 bases). The germline V and J ends were trimmed by 5 bases and 4 bases, with 11 bases remaining between them. Germline CDR1 and CDR2: SGHTA and FQGNSA. The CDR3 sequence is 13 residues long. The CDR3 nucleotides read TGTGCCAGCAGCGTCAAACAGGGCACTGAAGCTTTCTTT. Translating gives CASSVKQGTEAFF.

The DNA for the CDR3 is TGCGCCAGCACTTTGGGTACAGGGAACTCCTACGAGCAGTACTTC. It specifies CASTLGTGNSYEQYF. The chain is built from TRBV5-1 and TRBJ2-7; the D gene is possibly TRBD1 (6 bases). Deletions cut 6 bases from V and 0 bases from J, with 16 bases between. Germline V gene lookup returns CDR1 SGHRS and CDR2 YFSETQ. The CDR3 is 15 amino acids. The whole variable domain, remainder taken from reference TRBV5-1 and TRBJ2-7, is KAGVTQTPRYLIKTRGQQVTLSCSPISGHRSVSWYQQTPGQGLQFLFEYFSETQRNKGNFPGRFSGRQFSNSRSEMNVSTLELGDSALYLCASTLGTGNSYEQYFGPGTRLTVT.

This clone was picked up one time. The chain has TRBV28 and TRBJ1-2, with D unresolved. The length of the CDR3 is 11 residues. Trimming pared 6 bases from V and 4 bases from J, leaving 6 bases between. Germline loops: CDR1 MDHEN, CDR2 SYDVKM. The CDR3 is CASRISYGYTF. CDR3 DNA: TGTGCCAGCAGAATCAGCTATGGCTACACCTTC.

This clone was recorded once. The V and J genes are TRBV18 and TRBJ1-3, with TRBD1 matching 8 bases. Germline CDR1 KGHSH, CDR2 LQKENI. The CDR3 runs to 15 residues. Unmatched junction bases numbered 4, after V lost 6 bases and J lost 0 bases. CDR3 in amino acids: CASSQGATSGNTIYF. In nucleotides, the CDR3 is TGTGCCAGCTCCCAGGGGGCCACCTCTGGAAACACCATATATTTT.

V usage is TRBV7-2 and J usage is TRBJ1-2; 7 bases are a match to TRBD1. The germline gives CDR1 SGHTA, CDR2 FQGNSA. Germline trimming cut 4 bases from V and 0 bases from J; bases unmatched to any gene: 5. This CDR3 is built from 15 residues. CDR3 nucleotides: TGTGCCAGCAGCTGGGACAGTTGGGCTAACTATGGCTACACCTTC. As protein: CASSWDSWANYGYTF.

This sequence joins TRBV19 and TRBJ1-1; D is ambiguous. The V gene's germline CDR1 is LNHDA and CDR2 SQIVND (reference sequence). The CDR3 loop spans 13 amino acids. Trimming removed 7 bases at V and 1 base at J, with 10 bases between. The CDR3 region is CASTLQKNTEAFF. CDR3 DNA sequence: TGTGCCAGTACCTTACAAAAGAACACTGAAGCTTTCTTT.

This rearrangement joins TRBV4-2 to TRBJ2-4; 8 bases line up with TRBD1. Germline CDR1 is LGHNA and CDR2 is YNFKEQ. The CDR3 length is 14 residues. The V gene end was trimmed by 6 bases and the J gene end by 9 bases; junction bases not matched to a gene: 10. Written as DNA, the CDR3 is TGTGCCAGCAGGGAGCAGGGGGCGCAGAGCATTCAGTACTTC. It yields the protein CASREQGAQSIQYF.